This record covers a single T cell receptor beta chain. What it recognizes is unknown. The CDR3 is cut off 3 residues early in the read; its end comes from the germline J gene. TCRdb keeps only in-frame clones here, not all; method: immunoSEQ multiplex PCR. The table counts tens of thousands of clones; less than 40% lies in the top ten. This entry comes from a study of T cells in women clearing cervical HPV infection. Study-level information: Control women cleared a single incident HPV16 infection within 12 months. HLA type could not be excluded as a confounder. Regarding the study as a whole: Richness plus V gene abundances separated cases from controls with AUC 0.65 to 0.85.

The germline V gene encodes CDR1 KGHSH and CDR2 LQKENI. The CDR3 has 11 amino acids. With 6 bases removed from V and 4 bases from J, the gap between germline ends came to 6 bases. The receptor comes from a woman aged 18 to 75 with a cervical HPV16 infection that either progressed to CIN3+ or cleared (not recorded which). The V gene is TRBV18, the J gene TRBJ2-5; D possibly matches TRBD1 or TRBD2 (5 bases each). Sequencing used blood buffy coat. CDR3 sequence: CASSRGETQYF. The DNA read from the CDR3 is TGTGCCAGCTCGAGGGGAGAGACC.